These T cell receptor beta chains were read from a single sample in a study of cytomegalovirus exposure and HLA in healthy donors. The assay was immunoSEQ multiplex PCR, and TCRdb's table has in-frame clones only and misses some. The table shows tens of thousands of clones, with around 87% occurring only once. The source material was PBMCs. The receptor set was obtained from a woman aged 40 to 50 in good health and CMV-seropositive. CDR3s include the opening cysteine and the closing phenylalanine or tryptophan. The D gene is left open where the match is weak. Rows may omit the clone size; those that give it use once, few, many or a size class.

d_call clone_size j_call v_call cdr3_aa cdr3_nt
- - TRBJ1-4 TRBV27 CASTPPPEKLFF TGTGCCAGCACCCCTCCCCCGGAAAAACTGTTTTTT
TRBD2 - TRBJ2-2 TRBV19 CASSTFASGGAGELFF TGTGCCAGTAGTACTTTTGCTAGCGGGGGGGCCGGGGAGCTGTTTTTT
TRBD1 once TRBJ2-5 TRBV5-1 CASSYGTQGAGTQYF TGCGCCAGCAGCTACGGAACTCAGGGGGCGGGGACCCAGTACTTC
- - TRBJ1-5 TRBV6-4 CASGQSNQPQHF TGTGCCAGCGGACAAAGCAATCAGCCCCAGCATTTT
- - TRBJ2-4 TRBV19 CASSTKQANIQYF TGTGCCAGTAGTACTAAACAGGCAAACATTCAGTACTTC
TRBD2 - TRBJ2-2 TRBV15 CATSSRLAETGELFF TGTGCCACCAGCAGCCGACTAGCGGAGACCGGGGAGCTGTTTTTT
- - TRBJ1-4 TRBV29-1 CSVDGRAGGYEKLFF TGCAGCGTTGACGGTAGGGCCGGAGGGTATGAAAAACTGTTTTTT
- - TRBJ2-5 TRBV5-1 CASRAGSQETQYF TGCGCCAGCAGAGCAGGCTCCCAAGAGACCCAGTACTTC
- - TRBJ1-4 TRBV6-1 CASIKAEKLFF TGTGCCAGCATAAAAGCAGAAAAACTGTTTTTT
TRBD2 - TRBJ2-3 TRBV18 CASSIRGSGADTQYF TGTGCCAGCTCAATACGCGGGAGTGGCGCAGATACGCAGTATTTT
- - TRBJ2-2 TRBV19 CASSWTTGELFF TGTGCCTCCTCCTGGACAACCGGGGAGCTGTTTTTT
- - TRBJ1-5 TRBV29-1 CSVEVWGDQPQHF TGCAGCGTTGAAGTTTGGGGGGACCAGCCCCAGCATTTT
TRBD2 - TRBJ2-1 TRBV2 CASSLFGGTLIEQFF TGTGCCAGCAGTCTATTCGGGGGGACCTTGATTGAGCAGTTCTTC
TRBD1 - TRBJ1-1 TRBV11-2 CASSLVRGINTEAFF TGTGCCAGCAGCTTGGTCAGGGGGATTAACACTGAAGCTTTCTTT
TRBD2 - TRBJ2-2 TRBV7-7 CASSYSSGNTGELFF TGTGCTAGCAGCTACTCTAGCGGGAACACCGGGGAGCTGTTTTTT
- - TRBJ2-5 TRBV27 CASILGETQYF TGTGCCAGCATCCTAGGAGAGACCCAGTACTTC
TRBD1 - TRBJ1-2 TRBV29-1 CSLRQDRIPNYGYTF TGCAGCCTGAGGCAGGACAGGATACCTAACTATGGCTACACCTTC
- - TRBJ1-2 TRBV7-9 CASSLGGHLGGYTF TGTGCCAGCAGCTTAGGGGGACATCTGGGGGGCTACACCTTC
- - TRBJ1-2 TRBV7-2 CASRATGYYGYTF TGTGCCAGCAGAGCAACAGGGTACTATGGCTACACCTTC
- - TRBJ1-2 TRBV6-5 CASSYRTRGSYGYTF TGTGCCAGCAGTTACCGGACTAGGGGTAGCTATGGCTACACCTTC
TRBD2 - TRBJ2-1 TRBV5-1 CASSLGGFGGASEQFF TGCGCCAGCAGCTTGGGCGGATTCGGGGGGGCCAGTGAGCAGTTCTTC
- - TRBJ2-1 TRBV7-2 CASSLTGNHEQFF TGTGCCAGCAGCTTAACAGGCAACCATGAGCAGTTCTTC
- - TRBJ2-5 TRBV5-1 CASSHGQEETQYF TGCGCCAGCAGCCATGGACAAGAGGAGACCCAGTACTTC
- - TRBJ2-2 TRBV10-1 CASTGDWRNTGELFF TGCGCCAGCACGGGGGACTGGCGGAATACCGGGGAGCTGTTTTTT
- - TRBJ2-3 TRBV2 CASSSSTDTQYF TGTGCCAGCAGTTCAAGCACAGATACGCAGTATTTT
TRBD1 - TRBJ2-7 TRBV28 CASNARGPPYEQYF TGTGCCAGCAACGCCAGGGGGCCCCCCTACGAGCAGTACTTC
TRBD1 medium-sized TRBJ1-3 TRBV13 CASSLGTGGNTIYF TGTGCCAGCAGCTTGGGGACAGGGGGAAACACCATATATTTT
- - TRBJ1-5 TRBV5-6 CASSLAGGRVNQPQHF TGTGCCAGCAGCTTGGCCGGGGGGCGCGTGAATCAGCCCCAGCATTTT
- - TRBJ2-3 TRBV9 CASSDKRELASDTQYF TGTGCCAGCAGCGATAAGAGGGAACTAGCATCGGATACGCAGTATTTT
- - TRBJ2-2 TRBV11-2 CASSSPSPRAHSFSGELFF TGTGCCAGCAGCTCGCCGAGCCCCCGAGCCCATAGTTTTTCCGGGGAGCTGTTTTTT
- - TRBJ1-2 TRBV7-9 CASRHPGRLYGYTF TGTGCCAGCAGACACCCGGGGAGACTCTATGGCTACACCTTC
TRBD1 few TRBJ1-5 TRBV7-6 CASSLGQGIFQPQHF TGTGCCAGCAGCTTAGGACAGGGTATATTTCAGCCCCAGCATTTT
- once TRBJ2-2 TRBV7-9 CASSLTSYTGELFF TGTGCCAGCAGCCTCACATCCTACACCGGGGAGCTGTTTTTT
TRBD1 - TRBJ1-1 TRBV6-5 CASRMYLGQQREAFF TGTGCCAGCAGGATGTACCTGGGACAGCAGAGAGAAGCTTTCTTT
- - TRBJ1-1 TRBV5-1 CASAPVGVMNTEAFF TGCGCCAGCGCTCCCGTGGGAGTGATGAACACTGAAGCTTTCTTT
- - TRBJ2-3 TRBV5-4 CASNQNREYSTDTQYF TGTGCCAGCAACCAAAACAGGGAATATAGCACAGATACGCAGTATTTT
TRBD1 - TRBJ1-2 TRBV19 CASSGTDYGYTF TGTGCCAGTTCCGGGACAGACTATGGCTACACCTTC
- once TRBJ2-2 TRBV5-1 CASSPPIRGGELFF TGCGCCAGCAGCCCGCCCATACGGGGCGGGGAGCTGTTTTTT
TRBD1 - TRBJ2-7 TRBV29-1 CSVAYWGQDYEQYF TGCAGCGTTGCCTATTGGGGACAGGACTACGAGCAGTACTTC
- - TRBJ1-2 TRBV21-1 CDCLPPTGILMDYGYTF TGTGATTGCCTCCCTCCAACAGGGATCCTCATGGACTATGGCTACACCTTC
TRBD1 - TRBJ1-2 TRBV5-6 CASSLDRGHGYTF TGTGCCAGCAGCTTGGACAGGGGGCACGGCTACACCTTC